The rows below give T cell receptor beta chains drawn from one sample of a study of CXCR3-negative and CXCR3-positive naive CD8 T cells. Each CDR3 protein gets one entry in TCRdb, which reprocessed the 5' RACE reads and gives no DNA. Its listing shows roughly 40,000 distinct CDR3 sequences. The sample taken for sequencing was naive CXCR3- CD8+ T cells from blood. These TCRs come from a human donor in good health. Some clones in this sample may be carry-over from other donors' samples. CDR3s include the opening cysteine and the closing phenylalanine or tryptophan. Each record gives: CDR3 length, V gene, J gene, CDR3 protein.

15	TRBV9	TRBJ2-1	CASSPFKTPINEQFF
15	TRBV12-3/TRBV12-4	TRBJ2-7	CASSQLAGGPVEQYF
13	TRBV5-1	TRBJ2-7	CASSSGTGEEQYF
14	TRBV28	TRBJ2-1	CASSLPLVGNEQFF
14	TRBV12-5	TRBJ2-1	CASGLAMYLGEQFF
15	TRBV28	TRBJ1-5	CASSLRTVSNQPQHF
16	TRBV21-1	TRBJ2-1	CASSSLLAGGPYEQFF
13	TRBV21-1	TRBJ2-7	CASNHTSACEQYF
14	TRBV6-6	TRBJ2-7	CASSGTGTVYEQYF
12	TRBV28	TRBJ2-7	CASSRTFYEQYF
17	TRBV5-1	TRBJ2-6	CASSPGQSISGANVLTF
13	TRBV29-1	TRBJ1-1	CSVEGGLNTEAFF
14	TRBV6-5	TRBJ1-1	CASSLGQATTEAFF
15	TRBV7-3	TRBJ1-1	CASSSEGTVRTEAFF
18	TRBV12-3/TRBV12-4	TRBJ2-1	CASSPGRGDAVRSNEQFF
16	TRBV29-1	TRBJ2-1	CSSLGDYGGAGNEQFF
11	TRBV12-3/TRBV12-4	TRBJ1-1	CASSPSTEAFF
16	TRBV11-2	TRBJ2-2	CASSLPQGLATGELFF
15	TRBV4-3	TRBJ1-1	CASSAPGTAYTEAFF
15	TRBV20-1	TRBJ2-3	CSARSGQGRTDTQYF
13	TRBV20-1	TRBJ2-1	CSAQRSSYNEQFF
15	TRBV10-3	TRBJ2-7	CAISERGDTYYEQYF
14	TRBV5-1	TRBJ2-7	CASSLGWGSGEQYF
15	TRBV7-9	TRBJ1-1	CASSLAEPMNTEAFF
16	TRBV2	TRBJ2-3	CASSEPWGRAVDTQYF